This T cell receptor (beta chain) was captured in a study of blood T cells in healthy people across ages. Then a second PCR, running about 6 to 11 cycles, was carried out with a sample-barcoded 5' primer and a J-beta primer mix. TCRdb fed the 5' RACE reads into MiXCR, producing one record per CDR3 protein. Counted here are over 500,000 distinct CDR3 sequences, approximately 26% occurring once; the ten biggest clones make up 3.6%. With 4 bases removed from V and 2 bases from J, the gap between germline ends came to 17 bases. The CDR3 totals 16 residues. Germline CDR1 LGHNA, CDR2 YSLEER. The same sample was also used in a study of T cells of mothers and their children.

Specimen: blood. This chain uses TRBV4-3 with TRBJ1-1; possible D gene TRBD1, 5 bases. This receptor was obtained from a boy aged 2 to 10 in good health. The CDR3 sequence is CASSLTPGWGNTEAFF. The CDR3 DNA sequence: TGCGCCAGCAGCCTAACGCCGGGGTGGGGCAACACTGAAGCTTTCTTT.